This T cell receptor (beta chain) comes out of a study of naive CD8 T cells in extremely preterm neonates (TCRdb year 2017). With regard to the full study: The study compared the TCRbeta CDR3 repertoires of sorted naive CD8+ T cells among four age groups: extremely preterm neonates, term neonates, young children and adults.

General conclusions and limits of the study: To track T cell development within individuals, the authors urged prospective longitudinal studies of preterm and term neonates. A small sample size and variable productive template counts among preterm samples were noted by the authors as limitations. Preterm neonates had significantly lower iChao1 richness than all other age groups (p < 0.05) and an even clone distribution, indicating a less rich repertoire. A larger fraction of CDR3 nucleotide sequences was shared among preterm neonates (roughly 2.7%) than among term neonates (around 0.4%), young children (approximately 0.03%) and adults (about 0.01%). Compared with the older groups, preterm CDR3s were shorter and closer to germline, carrying fewer N additions and showing less junctional trimming.

TCRbeta CDR3 regions were amplified from genomic DNA by a two-step, bias-controlled multiplex PCR. Primers specific for every TRBV and TRBJ gene segment were included in the multiplex PCR. The immunoSEQ Assay was used to generate the TCRbeta repertoire data. From the authors' description of their analysis: To merge closely related sequences, reads went through filtering and clustering using a relative-frequency ratio and a modified nearest-neighbor algorithm. The V, D and J gene assignments for CDR3 sequences were based on IMGT annotation. Template counts were corrected for PCR amplification bias and quantified by comparison with synthetic TCR CDR3 analog sequences. Only unique productive sequences, defined as in-frame CDR3 sequences lacking stop codons, were included in the analyses. Clonality, defined as 1 minus Pielou's evenness, and iChao1 richness were computed with the immunoSEQ Analyzer software. Statistical testing was performed in JMP, using Student's t-test or a non-parametric test depending on Shapiro-Wilk normality results. Held by TCRdb, this immuneACCESS table contains in-frame sequences only and omits some clones. Under half of the omission traces to an unresolved V gene where checked; the cause of the rest is unknown. V and J calls plus clone size are reproduced from that table; the DNA served to infer D and trimming. The sample table contains 25,000 or so clones; only one count was recorded for about 87% of them. The ten largest clones take up roughly 0.99% of the sample.

Trimming takes 3 bases from V and 1 base from J, and the germline ends sit 13 bases apart. The CDR3 sequence holds 15 residues, the cysteine and phenylalanine included. The CDR3 DNA has 45 bases and is translated from base 1. CDR1 and CDR2, looked up from the germline V gene, are SGHRS and YFSETQ. Of note for this clone: No antigen is known for it. No base quality information exists; no much larger clone differs at one position.

A handful of extremely preterm deliveries, at about 22-27 weeks of gestation, provided the preterm samples. The study left out pregnancies involving fetal demise, active maternal HSV infection or known maternal HIV infection. A FACSAria III cell sorter was used to sort live, Annexin V-negative naive CD8+ T cells (CD3+CD8+CD45RA+CCR7+). Each sample yielded roughly 18,000 to 100,000 sorted naive CD8+ T cells. Mixed venous-arterial cord blood was collected with preassembled standardized sampling kits. Cord blood was kept at room temperature and processed within 4 hours of collection. Mononuclear cells were isolated from diluted blood by Ficoll-Paque density gradient centrifugation. Before sorting, mononuclear cells were cryopreserved in around 10% DMSO with around 90% FBS and kept in long-term storage at -150 degrees C. Thawed cells were stained with Annexin V and antibodies against CD3, CD8, CCR7 and CD45RA. The DNeasy Blood and Tissue Kit was used to extract genomic DNA from snap-frozen pellets of sorted cells.

The V gene is TRBV5-1 and the J gene is TRBJ1-1, and TRBD1 may be the D gene, going by 6 matching bases. The source is a boy who was born preterm. The sequenced sample was naive CD8+ T cells from cord blood. CDR3 sequence: CASSYPGESNTEAFF. DNA sequence: TGCGCCAGCAGCTATCCAGGGGAGTCGAACACTGAAGCTTTCTTT.